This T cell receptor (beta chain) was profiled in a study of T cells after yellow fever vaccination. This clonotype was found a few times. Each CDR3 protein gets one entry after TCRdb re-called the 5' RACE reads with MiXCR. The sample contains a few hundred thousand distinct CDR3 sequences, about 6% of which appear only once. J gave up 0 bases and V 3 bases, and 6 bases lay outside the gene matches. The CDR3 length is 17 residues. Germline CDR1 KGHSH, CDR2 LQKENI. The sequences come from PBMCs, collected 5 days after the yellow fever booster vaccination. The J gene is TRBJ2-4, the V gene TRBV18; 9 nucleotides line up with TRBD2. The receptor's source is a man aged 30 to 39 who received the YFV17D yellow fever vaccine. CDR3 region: CASSPLAGVLAKNIQYF. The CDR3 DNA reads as TGTGCCAGCTCACCCTTAGCGGGGGTACTAGCCAAAAACATTCAGTACTTC. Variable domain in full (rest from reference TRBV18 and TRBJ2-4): NAGVMQNPRHLVRRRGQEARLRCSPMKGHSHVYWYRQLPEEGLKFMVYLQKENIIDESGMPKERFSAEFPKEGPSILRIQQVVRGDSAAYFCASSPLAGVLAKNIQYFGAGTRLSVL.